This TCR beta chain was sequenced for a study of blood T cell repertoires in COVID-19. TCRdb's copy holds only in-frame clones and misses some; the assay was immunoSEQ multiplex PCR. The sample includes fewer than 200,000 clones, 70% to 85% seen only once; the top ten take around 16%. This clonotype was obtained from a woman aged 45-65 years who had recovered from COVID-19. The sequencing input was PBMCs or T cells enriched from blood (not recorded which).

The CDR3: CASSVELAASAGNEQFF. DNA of the CDR3: TGTGCCAGCAGCGTAGAGCTAGCCGCCAGTGCGGGAAATGAGCAGTTCTTC. V usage is TRBV9 and J usage is TRBJ2-1; possible D gene TRBD2, 6 bases. The V and J ends lost 0 bases and 7 bases respectively, with 20 bases between them. There are 17 residues in the CDR3. In germline, CDR1 is SGDLS, CDR2 YYNGEE. The whole variable domain, filled in from reference TRBV9 and TRBJ2-1, reads DSGVTQTPKHLITATGQRVTLRCSPRSGDLSVYWYQQSLDQGLQFLIQYYNGEERAKGNILERFSAQQFPDLHSELNLSSLELGDSALYFCASSVELAASAGNEQFFGPGTRLTVL.